The sequence of this T cell receptor (beta chain) was determined in a study of blood T cells in healthy people across ages (dated by TCRdb to 2013 to 2016). The study in broad terms: Template switching captured roughly one uniquely barcoded TCR beta cDNA molecule per two T cells in model experiments. To track age-related changes in TCR beta repertoire diversity, the study relied on deep sequencing normalized with unique cDNA molecular identifiers. The study analyzed two additional independent replicas of 1 million unique cDNA reads from the same blood draw for two donors, one aged 18 to 29 and one aged 80 or older. To avoid experimental bias, donors of different ages were spread randomly across the sequencing lanes. Donors were grouped into four age groups: young (average 16 years), middle-aged (roughly 40), aged (about 60) and long-lived (about 82). Overall results and qualifications from the work: Estimates of total diversity from one million sequenced T cells were regarded as lower bounds and underestimates. Compared with the aged group, more naive CD4+ T cells, fewer expanded clones and increased TCR diversity were shown by the long-lived group, suggesting age selection. Conclusive comparison of naive and antigen-experienced compartments was prevented by the profiling of bulk unsorted PBMCs. Observed TCR beta diversity per million T cells fell roughly linearly with age, and a significant reduction was already apparent by age around 40. The percentage of naive T cells measured by flow cytometry correlated strongly with observed TCR beta diversity. Because the CMV infection status of the donors was unknown, age-related changes in expanded clonotypes may potentially have been confounded.

Worth noting for this clonotype: Its specific antigen is unknown. Base qualities are not recorded, but no much larger clone differs from it by a single base.

The CDR3, cysteine through phenylalanine, is 17 amino acids long. The retained sequence is limited to the CDR3, 51 bases, with the frame set at the first base. V is trimmed back by 7 bases and J by 7 bases, and the junction contains 19 bases that no gene match accounts for. The germline V gene (reference sequence) provides CDR1 LGHDT and CDR2 YNNKEL. The method behind the library was 5' RACE. The data were produced on an Illumina HiSeq 2500. A second PCR of about 7 to 12 cycles was run with a J-beta primer mix and a sample-barcoded 5' primer. Each TCR beta cDNA molecule received a unique molecular identifier from a template-switch 5' adaptor carrying 12 random nucleotides. Each sample yielded at least 3 million CDR3-containing paired-end reads. The Mint cDNA synthesis kit, primed by a TRBC-specific oligonucleotide, was used to synthesize first-strand cDNA from all RNA. Following uracil-DNA glycosylase treatment, all cDNA underwent a first 18-cycle PCR with the universal primers M1SS and BC2_uni_R. The study's processing was this. For normalization, 1 million high-quality reads, each with a distinct molecular identifier, were randomly selected from each sample. Instead of being binned into consensus sequences, reads that shared molecular identifiers were thrown out. MiTCR, with a Q25 quality threshold and the strictest error-elimination algorithm, was used for CDR3 identification, clonotype clustering and error correction. A nonparametric unseen species model with Euler transformation was used to estimate a lower bound on total TCR beta diversity. TCRdb took the public reads, trimmed them with fastp at Q25, ran MiXCR for clone calling and kept in-frame beta chains. Rows matching on CDR3 protein sequence are summarized as one entry with the most common DNA and genes. These V and J calls rely on TCRdb rather than the paper's analysis. The sample yields 1.4 million to 1.5 million distinct CDR3 sequences; roughly 45% were counted once. The ten largest clones capture roughly 7.9% of the sample.

Donors were a few dozen systemically healthy Caucasian individuals from Russia aged roughly 6 to 95 years. Each donor gave 8 to 10 milliliters of peripheral blood, drawn into EDTA-treated Vacutainer tubes. Ficoll-Paque density-gradient centrifugation was used to isolate PBMCs, with at least 6 million per sample. Trizol reagent was used to extract total RNA from the PBMCs, yielding at least 5 micrograms per sample. The percentages of naive CD45RAhigh/CD27high T cells were determined by flow cytometry on a PBMC aliquot from every donor. The receptor's source is a woman between 18 and 29 years old in good health. The sequence joins TRBV3-1 to TRBJ1-1; 9 bases in the junction line up with TRBD1. The specimen sequenced was blood. The DNA sequence reads TGTGCCAGCACGGCCCATGGGGGAACAGGGGGCGCCGGTGAAGCTTTCTTT. It encodes CASTAHGGTGGAGEAFF.